Listed below are T cell receptor beta chains from one sample, sequenced in a study of T cell responses to AZD1222 COVID-19 vaccine. Produced via immunoSEQ multiplex PCR; TCRdb's table is partial and in-frame only. The sample includes 120,000 to 150,000 clones, more than 75% of them seen just once. The sequences come from peripheral blood, collected 28 days after the second AZD1222 dose. The receptors originated from an adult who received the AZD1222 COVID-19 vaccine. The CDR3 runs from the conserved cysteine through the conserved F or W. A clone size is listed for some rows: how often the clone was seen (once, few, many), or a class if it is expanded.

CDR3 protein	clone size	V gene
CASSPGLAGEETQYF	NA	TRBV11-3
CASSDPRGGGSSGNTIYF	NA	TRBV9
CASSAEEFGETQYF	NA	TRBV2
CATQRVPYEQYF	NA	TRBV5-8
CASSQVLSVGAYEQYF	NA	TRBV4-1
CASSPSTSWTGELFF	NA	TRBV7-8
CASSPYRVRSEKLFF	few	TRBV27
CASSLMGQGNEKLFF	NA	TRBV7-9
CASSTDRGIGNEQFF	NA	TRBV6-5
CATSSPTGPNQPQHF	NA	TRBV15
CASSISGTGRFPFF	NA	TRBV11-2
CASGLGGSSYNEQFF	NA	TRBV12-5
CASSLMSAPNTGELFF	NA	TRBV5-1
CASSESGPPGNTIYF	NA	TRBV2
CASDAGTGDRRNTIYF	NA	TRBV7-9
CATSSFPGDSSNQPQHF	few	TRBV15
CASSYDRSLNTEAFF	NA	TRBV6-5
CASSLTVANTGELFF	NA	TRBV7-2
CASSLGTTDYEQYF	NA	TRBV7-6
CASSQEPLTTDTQYF	NA	TRBV4-1
CASSDGAYSNQPQHF	NA	TRBV6-1
CASRRGVLAGEGGAETQYF	NA	TRBV5-1
CASWLNLRGDEKLFF	NA	TRBV21-1
CASSQDRRRGTEAFF	NA	TRBV6-5
CSAEGASSYNEQFF	once	TRBV29-1
CASSVIPSGRANEQFF	NA	TRBV9
CATSRGPTGDYGYTF	NA	TRBV15
CASSSGTGGSHGYTF	NA	TRBV6-5
CSVGGLPGLVADTQYF	NA	TRBV29-1
CASRTGKDTQYF	NA	TRBV6-5
CASSARDQGTEAFF	few	TRBV2
CASSKTGTEGRGTQYF	NA	TRBV2
CASSLGVAGETGELFF	once	TRBV5-1
CASSLRGLPLGEQYF	NA	TRBV3-1/TRBV3-2
CSVESRNYEQYF	few	TRBV29-1
CASSGVGRSRTDTQYF	once	TRBV6-6
CASSFRGRGTYEQYF	NA	TRBV27
CASSRGRNRQPQHF	NA	TRBV10-2
CASSLRGAGDQPQHF	NA	TRBV27
CSVGLFQETQYF	NA	TRBV29-1
CASSDPLIGGYTF	NA	TRBV27
CASSPLGGGNTIYF	NA	TRBV4-1
CASSLAGGGSMYEQYF	NA	TRBV5-5
CASSISGISYEQYF	NA	TRBV19
CASSLGILALSTDTQYF	NA	TRBV5-1
CASSNTGGGLSGYTF	NA	TRBV9
CASSVSGLRGNSPLHF	few	TRBV10-2
CAISVLGNTIYF	NA	TRBV10-3
CASSLVGGEKLFF	NA	TRBV5-1
CASSIGTLNNEQFF	few	TRBV27
CAISDFGQFMDEQFF	NA	TRBV10-3